Sequencing of this T cell receptor (beta chain) was carried out in a study of T cell repertoires in cytomegalovirus infection. The trim removed 0 bases at V and 4 bases at J, leaving 4 bases unmatched. The CDR3 has 15 amino acids. Germline V gives CDR1 SGHNT, CDR2 YYREEE (reference sequence). TCRdb itself ran the reads through MiXCR, one entry per CDR3 protein. The repertoire has around 800,000 distinct CDR3 sequences, approximately 29% of them found once; the top ten carry 9.5% to 15%. This clonotype occurred many times. The target antigen is unknown. The V and J genes are TRBV5-4 and TRBJ2-1; 7 bases line up with TRBD1. The origin of this receptor is a human donor in good health (CMV status not recorded). Some clones in this sample may be carry-over from other donors' samples. The sequencing here drew on cultured CD8+ T cells from PBMCs, taken from culture after CMV antigen stimulation. Here the CDR3 reads CASSLDRGKYNEQFF. The CDR3 DNA sequence: TGTGCCAGCAGCTTGGACAGGGGAAAATACAATGAGCAGTTCTTC.